These 15 T cell receptor beta chains were sequenced from one sample in a study of blood T cell repertoires in COVID-19. Sequenced by immunoSEQ multiplex PCR; TCRdb stores in-frame clones only, minus some. The sample lists 100,000 to 120,000 clones, over 70% occurring once. The sequencing sample was made of peripheral blood. The receptors were gathered from a man between 50 and 59 years old with acute or convalescent COVID-19.

This chain joins TRBV7-3 and TRBJ1-1; tentative D call: TRBD1 (6 bases). CDR1 and CDR2 from the germline V gene are SGHTA and FQGTGA. Trimming left V 5 bases short and J 0 bases short, with 10 bases between. The CDR3 has 14 amino acids. Written as DNA, the CDR3 is TGTGCCAGCAGCCAGACAGGCCTGAACACTGAAGCTTTCTTT. Residues: CASSQTGLNTEAFF.

This clone was counted a single time. The rearrangement uses TRBV10-3 and TRBJ2-2; TRBD1 is a possible D gene (6 bases). The CDR3 covers 15 residues. V lost 3 bases, J lost 6 bases, and 14 bases lay in between. Germline CDR1 is ENHRY and CDR2 is SYGVKD. The CDR3 reads CAISEMGAQAGELFF. CDR3 DNA: TGTGCCATCAGTGAAATGGGGGCGCAGGCCGGGGAGCTGTTTTTT.

The chain has TRBV5-1 and TRBJ1-3, with 9 positions matching TRBD1. This CDR3 spans 17 amino acids. Looked up from germline, CDR1 is SGHRS and CDR2 is YFSETQ. The ends lost 3 bases at V and 3 bases at J; junction bases unmatched: 10. The CDR3 DNA is TGCGCCAGCAGCTCAGACCCCGGGACAGGGAGTGGAAACACCATATATTTT. Encoded protein: CASSSDPGTGSGNTIYF.

The chain has TRBV12-5 and TRBJ2-5; 11 bases agree with TRBD2. Germline CDR1 is LGHNT and CDR2 is FRNRAP. V dropped 7 bases and J dropped 0; count of bases not matched to a gene: 16. The CDR3 is 19 amino acids. The CDR3 coding sequence is TGTGCTAGTGCCCCCCCCGCGGGGCTAGCGGGGGGAGACCAAGAGACCCAGTACTTC. Amino acids: CASAPPAGLAGGDQETQYF.

This chain uses TRBV4-1 with TRBJ2-1, with TRBD2 matching 9 bases. Germline CDR1 is MGHRA and CDR2 is YSYEKL. The CDR3 extends over 17 amino acids. V was clipped by 3 bases and J by 0 bases; unmatched bases: 6. The CDR3 sequence is CASSQERGVSSYNEQFF. For the CDR3, the DNA is TGCGCCAGCAGCCAGGAGCGGGGGGTTAGCTCCTACAATGAGCAGTTCTTC.

This chain links TRBV2 with TRBJ1-6, with 10 bases fitting TRBD1. The CDR3 runs 16 residues. V trimming: 1 base; J trimming: 10 bases; junction bases outside the gene matches: 7. Germline lookup yields CDR1 SNHLY and CDR2 FYNNEI. CDR3 region: CASSEGQGANGSPLHF. Here the CDR3 DNA reads TGTGCCAGCAGTGAAGGACAGGGGGCAAATGGGTCACCCCTCCACTTT.

Only one count was recorded for this clone. This sequence joins TRBV6-2 or TRBV6-3 and TRBJ2-3; D is unclear. In germline, CDR1 is MNHEY, CDR2 SVGEGT. The V and J ends lost 2 bases and 0 bases respectively, with 15 bases between them. This CDR3 spans 17 amino acids. In DNA form, the CDR3 reads TGTGCCAGCAGTTACCCCGGCGGTGGAGCTAGCACAGATACGCAGTATTTT. Encoded protein: CASSYPGGGASTDTQYF.

The rearrangement links TRBV19 to TRBJ2-1; 9 positions match TRBD1. The CDR3 covers 15 residues. The V gene's germline CDR1 is LNHDA and CDR2 SQIVND (reference sequence). J was trimmed by 5 bases and V by 4 bases; bases with no gene match: 6. CDR3 loop: CASSKTGGAHNEQFF. The CDR3 DNA reads as TGTGCCAGTAGTAAAACAGGGGGCGCCCACAATGAGCAGTTCTTC.

The rearrangement links TRBV7-2 to TRBJ1-5; D might be TRBD1 (6 bases). The V end lost 5 bases, the J end lost 0 bases, and 11 bases lay between the germline ends. The CDR3 is 15 amino acids. Germline V lookup: CDR1 SGHTA, CDR2 FQGNSA. The CDR3 DNA reads as TGTGCCAGCAGCCCGGACAGCTCTAGCAATCAGCCCCAGCATTTT. Translation gives CASSPDSSSNQPQHF.

The chain joins TRBV2 to TRBJ1-1; 8 bases line up with TRBD1. The J segment lost 8 bases and the V segment lost 7 bases, leaving 6 bases of the junction unmatched. This CDR3 comprises 12 residues. Germline V gives CDR1 SNHLY, CDR2 FYNNEI. The CDR3: CASKDRVPEAFF. CDR3 nucleotides: TGTGCCAGCAAGGACAGGGTACCCGAAGCTTTCTTT.

The gene calls are TRBV7-6 and TRBJ1-3; TRBD1 matches 11 bases. V was clipped by 5 bases and J by 0 bases; unmatched bases: 9. This CDR3 contains 18 residues. CDR1 is SGHVS, CDR2 FNYEAQ, per germline. CDR3 region: CASSQPRGQGASGNTIYF. In DNA form, the CDR3 reads TGTGCCAGCAGCCAACCTCGCGGACAGGGGGCCTCTGGAAACACCATATATTTT.

The genes are TRBV5-8 and TRBJ2-5; a weak D match, TRBD1 (6 bases). The V gene lost 5 bases and the J gene lost 5 bases, with 16 bases spanning the gap. Germline CDR1 and CDR2: SGHTS and YDEGEE. The CDR3 runs 14 residues. The DNA of the CDR3 is TGTGCCAGCAGTCGAGGGGGAAGCAAGGAGACCCAGTACTTC. It specifies CASSRGGSKETQYF.

In this sample, this clone turned up a few times. The V call is TRBV28, the J call TRBJ1-1, with D maybe TRBD1 (5 bases). Germline CDR1 MDHEN, CDR2 SYDVKM. There are 14 residues in the CDR3. Trimming removed 3 bases at V and 5 bases at J, with 13 bases between. DNA of the CDR3: TGTGCCAGCAGTTTCGGGGGGGAGGTTACTGAAGCTTTCTTT. Translating gives CASSFGGEVTEAFF.

The rearrangement links TRBV19 to TRBJ1-6; no definite D call. Trimming shortened V by 2 bases and J by 0 bases, and 11 bases separated the two germline ends. From germline, CDR1 is LNHDA and CDR2 SQIVND (reference sequence). This CDR3 spans 17 amino acids. In DNA, the CDR3 is TGTGCCAGTAGTATACTTGTCTCGGGCTCCTATAATTCACCCCTCCACTTT. Translated, it gives CASSILVSGSYNSPLHF.

The chain uses TRBV9 and TRBJ2-5; 8 bases line up with TRBD2. After removal of 4 bases from V and 5 bases from J, the junction contained 10 bases not matched to a gene. Germline V CDR1 and CDR2: SGDLS, YYNGEE. The CDR3 has 15 residues. Written as DNA, the CDR3 is TGTGCCAGCAGCCCCCGGGAGGGGGATGGGGAGACCCAGTACTTC. Amino acids: CASSPREGDGETQYF.